What follows are 32 T cell receptor beta chains derived from one specimen sequenced in a study of radiotherapy plus CTLA-4 blockade in lung cancer (dated by TCRdb to the late 2010s). Libraries came from the immunoSEQ multiplex PCR assay. Imported from immuneACCESS, the table was reduced by TCRdb to in-frame sequences with V and J called. These copies leave out some clones; in studies compared against another copy, an unresolved V gene accounts for under half, and the cause of the remainder is not known. For this sample the table gives tens of thousands of clones, of which 78% were detected only once. Roughly 8% of the sample is in the top ten clones. The sequenced sample was peripheral blood, obtained from a patient treated with radiotherapy plus ipilimumab. These receptors came from a human donor with non-small cell lung cancer who had stable disease on radiotherapy plus ipilimumab.

The genes are TRBV28 and TRBJ1-2; possibly TRBD1 for D (5 bases). Germline V gene lookup returns CDR1 MDHEN and CDR2 SYDVKM. Trimming shortened V by 3 bases and J by 2 bases, and 10 bases separated the two germline ends. The length of the CDR3 is 14 residues. Written as DNA, the CDR3 is TGTGCCAGCAGTTTCGGGACCACCAACTATGGCTACACCTTC. Translating it yields CASSFGTTNYGYTF.

Note on this clone: A junction boundary mismatches the germline segment, possibly from a read error. The genes are TRBV7-9 and TRBJ2-1; either TRBD1 or TRBD2 may supply D (5 bases each). The CDR3 consists of 13 residues. CDR1 and CDR2 (germline): SEHNR, FQNEAQ (reference sequence). This CDR3 is CASSLGGGAMRVF. DNA for the CDR3: TGTGCCAGCAGCTTAGGTGGTGGGGCAATGAGGGTCTTC.

This chain connects TRBV5-1 to TRBJ1-1; D gene ambiguous. Trimming stripped 7 bases from V and 0 bases from J, with 16 bases between. Germline V gene sequence: CDR1 SGHRS, CDR2 YFSETQ. This CDR3 has 15 residues. The CDR3 region is CASYGDLEMNTEAFF. The CDR3 nucleotides read TGCGCCAGCTACGGGGATCTAGAAATGAACACTGAAGCTTTCTTT.

The chain carries TRBV5-1 and TRBJ2-7; possibly TRBD1 for D (5 bases). This CDR3 has 15 amino acids. The V end was cut by 0 bases, the J end by 0 bases, with 10 bases between. Germline CDR1 SGHRS, CDR2 YFSETQ. In DNA form, the CDR3 reads TGCGCCAGCAGCTTGGGCGACAGTGCCTCCTACGAGCAGTACTTC. As protein: CASSLGDSASYEQYF.

This clone came up a few times. The chain employs TRBV14 and TRBJ1-3; D is unclear. CDR1 SGHDN and CDR2 FVKESK come from the germline V gene. V was trimmed by 4 bases and J by 4 bases, leaving 11 bases between them. The CDR3 covers 14 residues. The CDR3 is CASSPRVGGNTIYF. The CDR3 bases are TGTGCCAGCAGCCCGAGGGTAGGAGGAAACACCATATATTTT.

In nucleotides, the CDR3 is TGTGCCAGCAGCCAAGATATAAACACTGAAGCTTTCTTT. As protein: CASSQDINTEAFF. The J gene is TRBJ1-1, the V gene TRBV14; D is undetermined. The CDR3 extends over 13 amino acids. Germline V gene lookup returns CDR1 SGHDN and CDR2 FVKESK. The V end lost 0 bases, the J end lost 2 bases, and 4 bases lay between the germline ends.

Comment on this clone: The same CDR3 arises from other DNA sequences in this sample as well. The V gene is TRBV28, the J gene TRBJ1-1; tentatively, D is TRBD1 (5 bases). Trimming left V 6 bases short and J 4 bases short, with 9 bases between. The CDR3 loop spans 12 amino acids. Germline values: CDR1 MDHEN, CDR2 SYDVKM. The CDR3 DNA is TGTGCCAGCAGCCAAGACAGCACTGAAGCTTTCTTT. It codes for CASSQDSTEAFF.

This clone showed up just a few times. V and J are TRBV5-1 and TRBJ1-1; TRBD1 agrees at 7 bases. The V and J ends lost 0 bases and 8 bases, in that order; junction bases with no gene match: 10. Germline CDR1 and CDR2: SGHRS and YFSETQ. This CDR3 region has 15 residues. CDR3 bases: TGCGCCAGCAGCTTGGTCCCATCTCAGGGGGGAGAAGCTTTCTTT. It specifies CASSLVPSQGGEAFF.

The chain carries TRBV6-1 and TRBJ2-6; no clear D gene. Trimming removed 4 bases at V and 0 bases at J, with 7 bases between. This CDR3 is built from 15 residues. The germline gives CDR1 MNHNS, CDR2 SASEGT. This chain's CDR3 is CASSASISGANVLTF. The DNA for the CDR3 is TGTGCCAGCAGTGCCTCAATCTCTGGGGCCAACGTCCTGACTTTC.

A single count supports this clone. The chain combines TRBV4-1 with TRBJ1-5; D is undetermined. Trimming cost V 1 base and J 0 bases, with 7 bases left between them. Germline CDR1 and CDR2: MGHRA and YSYEKL. The CDR3 has 15 residues. The CDR3 DNA is TGCGCCAGCAGCCAAGGGACGGTTAGCAATCAGCCCCAGCATTTT. Translating gives CASSQGTVSNQPQHF.

The V and J genes are TRBV5-1 and TRBJ1-6; 9 nucleotides line up with TRBD1. V was pared by 0 bases and J by 6 bases, with 1 base of the junction left unmatched. Germline-derived CDR1 and CDR2 are SGHRS and YFSETQ. There are 15 residues in the CDR3. CDR3 loop: CASSLEDRGNSPLHF. The DNA for the CDR3 is TGCGCCAGCAGCTTGGAGGACAGGGGTAATTCACCCCTCCACTTT.

In regard to this clone: Other DNA sequences from this sample encode an identical CDR3 as well. V and J are TRBV6-4 and TRBJ1-2; the match to TRBD1 covers 9 bases. Germline CDR1 reads MRHNA; CDR2 reads SNTAGT. The CDR3 extends over 16 amino acids. V lost 6 bases and J lost 2; bases outside the gene matches: 10. CDR3 region: CASSASPGTGNYGYTF. DNA for the CDR3: TGTGCCAGCAGCGCCTCTCCCGGGACAGGGAACTATGGCTACACCTTC.

CDR3 coding DNA: TGCGCCAGCAGCTTGGGGACAGCCGATGGCTACACCTTC. Translated, it gives CASSLGTADGYTF. This chain joins TRBV5-1 and TRBJ1-2, with D perhaps TRBD1 (6 bases). Germline loops: CDR1 SGHRS, CDR2 YFSETQ. CDR3 length: 13 residues. V lost 0 bases and J 6 bases, leaving 9 bases between the germline ends. The whole variable domain, filled in from reference TRBV5-1 and TRBJ1-2, reads KAGVTQTPRYLIKTRGQQVTLSCSPISGHRSVSWYQQTPGQGLQFLFEYFSETQRNKGNFPGRFSGRQFSNSRSEMNVSTLELGDSALYLCASSLGTADGYTFGSGTRLTVV.

This chain uses TRBV18 with TRBJ2-7; 10 bases are shared with TRBD1. CDR1 is KGHSH and CDR2 is LQKENI in the germline V gene. The CDR3 runs to 15 residues. Losses at the gene ends were 6 bases for V and 7 bases for J; bases not matched to a gene: 12. The CDR3 protein is CASSPSRQGAREQYV. CDR3 DNA: TGTGCCAGCTCCCCTAGCCGACAGGGGGCGCGTGAGCAGTACGTC.

J is TRBJ1-1 and V is TRBV6-6; 9 nucleotides line up with TRBD1. Germline V gene data show CDR1 as MNHNY and CDR2 as SVGAGI (reference sequence). Trimming cost V 7 bases and J 3 bases; bases outside gene matches: 3. This CDR3 comprises 13 residues. The CDR3 reads CASNRGQDTEAFF. The CDR3 DNA reads TGTGCCAGCAACAGGGGGCAGGACACTGAAGCTTTCTTT.

This clone has just a few counts. The V gene is TRBV6-4, the J gene TRBJ1-1; 12 bases are a match to TRBD1. V lost 3 bases to trimming and J lost 6 bases; unmatched junction nucleotides: 5. Germline loops: CDR1 MRHNA, CDR2 SNTAGT. The CDR3 covers 15 residues. The CDR3 DNA sequence: TGTGCCAGCAGTGAAGACGGGACAGGGGGCGCTGAAGCTTTCTTT. Residues: CASSEDGTGGAEAFF.

The chain has TRBV29-1 and TRBJ2-3; D may be TRBD1 (5 bases). V lost 4 bases and J 1 base, leaving 12 bases between the germline ends. Germline CDR1 and CDR2: SQVTM and ANQGSEA. The CDR3 is 14 residues long. CDR3 in DNA: TGCAGCGTTGGGCAGGGCGTAGGCACAGATACGCAGTATTTT. Translation gives CSVGQGVGTDTQYF.

This chain uses TRBV5-1 with TRBJ2-3; 13 bases match TRBD2. J was trimmed by 1 base and V by 0 bases; bases with no gene match: 2. CDR1 and CDR2 (germline): SGHRS, YFSETQ. This CDR3 has 17 amino acids. CDR3: CASSLDGTSGGTDTQYF. The CDR3 DNA reads as TGCGCCAGCAGCTTGGATGGGACTAGCGGGGGCACAGATACGCAGTATTTT.

The chain couples TRBV19 to TRBJ1-5; maybe TRBD1 (5 bases). Germline V gene lookup returns CDR1 LNHDA and CDR2 SQIVND (reference sequence). Trimming took off 0 bases at V and 5 bases at J, with 20 bases between the two ends. This CDR3 region has 18 residues. The CDR3 nucleotides are TGTGCCAGTAGTATAGATGAATCCCGCAGGGAAGGCCATCAGCCCCAGCATTTT. Its protein product is CASSIDESRREGHQPQHF.

The rearrangement links TRBV2 to TRBJ1-2; D perhaps matches TRBD1 (5 bases). CDR3 length: 13 residues. From germline, CDR1 is SNHLY and CDR2 FYNNEI. The V and J ends lost 8 bases and 5 bases respectively, with 15 bases between them. The chain's CDR3 is CASSSAGKYGYTF. The CDR3 bases are TGTGCCAGCTCGTCGGCAGGGAAGTATGGCTACACCTTC.

This chain links TRBV13 with TRBJ1-2, with a tentative D call TRBD1 (6 bases). The V gene's germline CDR1 is PRHDT and CDR2 FYEKMQ (reference sequence). The V gene lost 5 bases and the J gene lost 7 bases, with 20 bases spanning the gap. CDR3 length: 15 amino acids. This chain's CDR3 is CASSPRGTGHGGYTF. The DNA for the CDR3 is TGTGCCAGCAGCCCCAGGGGCACAGGTCACGGTGGCTACACCTTC.

V and J are TRBV13 and TRBJ1-2, with TRBD1 identical over 8 bases. The trim removed 0 bases at V and 5 bases at J, leaving 5 bases unmatched. Germline values: CDR1 PRHDT, CDR2 FYEKMQ (reference sequence). The CDR3 covers 15 residues. The CDR3 coding sequence is TGTGCCAGCAGCTTAGGACAGGGGGTTGTATATGGCTACACCTTC. Encoded protein: CASSLGQGVVYGYTF.

This sequence joins TRBV7-2 and TRBJ2-5; D remains unclear. Germline V lookup: CDR1 SGHTA, CDR2 FQGNSA. The V and J ends lost 4 bases and 3 bases respectively, with 9 bases between them. This CDR3 contains 13 residues. The CDR3 bases are TGTGCCAGCAGCTATGGGTCCGAAGAGACCCAGTACTTC. This codes for CASSYGSEETQYF.

The chain combines TRBV30 with TRBJ2-4, with D hard to call. The V end was cut by 0 bases, the J end by 5 bases, with 8 bases between. Per germline, CDR1 GTSNPN and CDR2 SVGIG (reference sequence). The CDR3 loop spans 13 amino acids. The CDR3 loop is CAWSVIDQNIQYF. The CDR3 bases are TGTGCCTGGAGTGTAATTGACCAAAACATTCAGTACTTC.

This sequence joins TRBV5-1 and TRBJ2-1; TRBD2 aligns across 10 bases. J lost 8 bases, V lost 0 bases, and 5 bases had no gene match. The CDR3 covers 15 residues. CDR1 is SGHRS, CDR2 YFSETQ, per germline. The CDR3 DNA follows: TGCGCCAGCAGCTTGGAGAGCGGGGGGGCCGATGAGCAGTTCTTC. It encodes CASSLESGGADEQFF. The complete variable domain, with remaining parts taken from reference TRBV5-1 and TRBJ2-1, reads KAGVTQTPRYLIKTRGQQVTLSCSPISGHRSVSWYQQTPGQGLQFLFEYFSETQRNKGNFPGRFSGRQFSNSRSEMNVSTLELGDSALYLCASSLESGGADEQFFGPGTRLTVL.

The chain is built from TRBV6-1 and TRBJ1-2; no firm D call. V dropped 8 bases and J dropped 4 bases, with 11 bases sitting between them. The germline V gene encodes CDR1 MNHNS and CDR2 SASEGT. This CDR3 has 12 residues. CDR3 sequence (DNA): TGTGCCAGCCTAACAGAGATCTATGGCTACACCTTC. Protein product: CASLTEIYGYTF.

V and J are TRBV19 and TRBJ1-1; 7 positions match TRBD1. Germline CDR1 reads LNHDA; CDR2 reads SQIVND (reference sequence). The CDR3 is made up of 13 amino acids. The ends lost 7 bases at V and 7 bases at J; junction bases unmatched: 9. The CDR3 protein is CASKDWDSVEAFF. CDR3 coding DNA: TGTGCCAGTAAGGATTGGGACAGCGTTGAAGCTTTCTTT.

The chain joins TRBV16 to TRBJ1-2, with 11 bases aligning to TRBD1. Germline V gives CDR1 KGHSY, CDR2 FQNENV. With 2 bases clipped from V and 7 bases from J, the junction kept 9 bases outside the gene matches. The CDR3 loop spans 16 amino acids. DNA of the CDR3: TGTGCCAGCAGCCAAGCTGGACAGGGGGCCGTATTTGGCTACACCTTC. Translating it yields CASSQAGQGAVFGYTF.

The CDR3 bases are TGTGCCAGTAGTATAGGTACAGGGCGAAGCAATCAGCCCCAGCATTTT. Protein sequence: CASSIGTGRSNQPQHF. The chain combines TRBV19 with TRBJ1-5, with a tentative D call TRBD1 (6 bases). Trimming stripped 1 base from V and 1 base from J, with 11 bases between. CDR3 length: 16 residues. CDR1 and CDR2 from the germline V gene are LNHDA and SQIVND (reference sequence).

This chain connects TRBV30 to TRBJ2-2; weak D call: TRBD2 (7 bases). The V gene's germline CDR1 is GTSNPN and CDR2 SVGIG (reference sequence). The CDR3 is made up of 17 amino acids. The V end lost 0 bases, the J end lost 6 bases, and 20 bases lay between the germline ends. The CDR3 nucleotides are TGTGCCTGGAGTGTGCCGGCCCCCGGGGGGCGAGCCGGGGAGCTGTTTTTT. The encoded protein is CAWSVPAPGGRAGELFF.

The V and J genes are TRBV27 and TRBJ2-5; a weak D match, TRBD1 (5 bases). V lost 6 bases, J lost 1 base, and 15 bases lay in between. Germline values: CDR1 MNHEY, CDR2 SMNVEV (reference sequence). This CDR3 is 15 amino acids long. The CDR3 DNA sequence: TGTGCCAGCAGCAGCCAGGGTTCTCCCCAAGAGACCCAGTACTTC. This translates into CASSSQGSPQETQYF.

The rearrangement joins TRBV7-8 to TRBJ2-1, with 7 positions matching TRBD2. V lost 3 bases to trimming and J lost 0 bases; unmatched junction nucleotides: 2. The germline gives CDR1 SGHVS, CDR2 FQNEAQ. The CDR3 has 15 residues. CDR3 residues: CASSLGGHSYNEQFF. The CDR3 DNA reads as TGTGCCAGCAGCTTGGGAGGGCACTCCTACAATGAGCAGTTCTTC. Variable domain in full (rest from reference TRBV7-8 and TRBJ2-1): GAGVSQSPRYKVAKRGQDVALRCDPISGHVSLFWYQQALGQGPEFLTYFQNEAQLDKSGLPSDRFFAERPEGSVSTLKIQRTQQEDSAVYLCASSLGGHSYNEQFFGPGTRLTVL.